Below are 30 T cell receptor beta chains sequenced from a single sample in a study of control samples from healthy donors and cancer patients. Data came from immunoSEQ multiplex PCR; TCRdb stores just in-frame clones and leaves some out. The profile shows around 100,000 clones, about 90% of them singletons. The sequenced sample consisted of blood. These receptors were collected from a woman aged 45-65 years in good health.

The chain carries TRBV10-3 and TRBJ2-3; TRBD2 matches 7 bases. J gave up 5 bases and V 0 bases, and 8 bases lay outside the gene matches. The length of the CDR3 is 16 residues. CDR1 and CDR2 (germline): ENHRY, SYGVKD. In DNA, the CDR3 is TGTGCCATCAGTGAGTCCCAGCGGGAAGGTGTAGATACGCAGTATTTT. Protein: CAISESQREGVDTQYF.

The V and J genes are TRBV6-2 or TRBV6-3 and TRBJ2-3; D may be TRBD1 or TRBD2 (5 bases each). Deletions cut 5 bases from V and 1 base from J, with 10 bases between. This CDR3 has 14 amino acids. Germline assignment: CDR1 MNHEY and CDR2 SVGEGT. The CDR3 protein is CASSRDGGTDTQYF. CDR3 bases: TGTGCCAGCAGTCGGGACGGAGGCACAGATACGCAGTATTTT.

This chain joins TRBV20-1 and TRBJ2-3; 8 bases fit TRBD2. Germline V CDR1 and CDR2: DFQATT, SNEGSKA (reference sequence). Germline trimming cut 6 bases from V and 8 bases from J; bases unmatched to any gene: 4. The CDR3 contains 11 residues. The DNA for the CDR3 is TGCAGTGCCGGCGGGAGGTTTACGCAGTATTTT. Translated, it gives CSAGGRFTQYF.

This chain joins TRBV6-6 and TRBJ2-5; either TRBD1 or TRBD2 may supply D (6 bases each). The germline V gene has CDR1 MNHNY and CDR2 SVGAGI (reference sequence). V lost 5 bases to trimming and J lost 1 base, with 14 bases between them. The CDR3 is 15 amino acids. The chain's CDR3 is CASSPAQGGQETQYF. The DNA of the CDR3 is TGTGCCAGCAGTCCCGCACAGGGAGGCCAAGAGACCCAGTACTTC.

The V and J genes are TRBV5-6 and TRBJ2-6; the D is unclear. The CDR3 totals 14 residues. V was clipped by 10 bases and J by 0 bases, with 11 bases between them. CDR1 is SGHDT, CDR2 YYEEEE, per germline. The CDR3 region is CAAHPSSGANVLTF. CDR3 DNA: TGTGCCGCCCACCCCAGCTCTGGGGCCAACGTCCTGACTTTC.

V and J are TRBV30 and TRBJ2-3, with 7 positions matching TRBD2. This CDR3 has 15 residues. Germline V gene sequence: CDR1 GTSNPN, CDR2 SVGIG (reference sequence). Unmatched junction bases numbered 6, after V lost 1 base and J lost 2 bases. CDR3 in amino acids: CAWSGTTSTTDTQYF. As DNA, the CDR3 is TGTGCCTGGAGTGGGACGACTAGCACCACAGATACGCAGTATTTT.

The chain employs TRBV5-1 and TRBJ2-2; D might be TRBD2 (5 bases). V lost 4 bases to trimming and J lost 0 bases, with 16 bases between them. This CDR3 spans 17 amino acids. Germline CDR1 and CDR2: SGHRS and YFSETQ. Here the CDR3 reads CASSRVWTGANTGELFF. CDR3 nucleotide sequence: TGCGCCAGCAGCAGAGTTTGGACTGGTGCGAACACCGGGGAGCTGTTTTTT.

This rearrangement joins TRBV4-1 to TRBJ1-1, with D unresolved. The length of the CDR3 is 16 residues. The V gene's germline CDR1 is MGHRA and CDR2 YSYEKL. Trimming removed 4 bases from V and 3 bases from J, with 18 bases in between. As DNA, the CDR3 is TGCGCCAGCAGCCGCCCTTCTAACAGCATCCACACTGAAGCTTTCTTT. Protein sequence: CASSRPSNSIHTEAFF.

The chain links TRBV9 to TRBJ1-1; D not certain. Germline V gives CDR1 SGDLS, CDR2 YYNGEE. Trimming stripped 4 bases from V and 1 base from J, with 8 bases between. The CDR3 spans 13 residues. CDR3 sequence (DNA): TGTGCCAGCAGCCGAGAGGGGAACACTGAAGCTTTCTTT. This gives the protein CASSREGNTEAFF.

The rearrangement links TRBV10-1 to TRBJ1-3, with D possibly TRBD1 on 5 matching bases. The CDR3 has 13 amino acids. Trimming cost V 4 bases and J 4 bases, with 8 bases left between them. Germline values: CDR1 WNHNN, CDR2 SYGVQD (reference sequence). As DNA, the CDR3 is TGCGCCAGCAGTGCAGACAGAGGAAACACCATATATTTT. Residues: CASSADRGNTIYF.

This sequence joins TRBV5-1 and TRBJ1-1; 7 nucleotides line up with TRBD1. With 8 bases clipped from V and 3 bases from J, the junction kept 7 bases outside the gene matches. Looked up from germline, CDR1 is SGHRS and CDR2 is YFSETQ. There are 13 residues in the CDR3. CDR3 nucleotides: TGCGCCAGTGGGGACAGATGGGACACTGAAGCTTTCTTT. Its protein is CASGDRWDTEAFF.

The V call is TRBV5-1, the J call TRBJ2-3, with D hard to call. V gave up 0 bases and J gave up 7 bases, with 18 bases separating them. This CDR3 comprises 16 residues. The V gene's germline CDR1 is SGHRS and CDR2 YFSETQ. CDR3 coding DNA: TGCGCCAGCAGCTTGGAATTGGCGGTGCAGTGGAATACGCAGTATTTT. Translating it yields CASSLELAVQWNTQYF.

V is TRBV30 and J is TRBJ2-6; TRBD1 matches 8 bases. CDR1 and CDR2 (germline): GTSNPN, SVGIG (reference sequence). J gave up 0 bases and V 5 bases, and 21 bases lay outside the gene matches. The CDR3 is 21 residues long. The CDR3 bases are TGTGCCTGGGGGGATGAGACAGGGGAAGGGTTTTTTGGCTCTGGGGCCAACGTCCTGACTTTC. It codes for CAWGDETGEGFFGSGANVLTF.

The chain employs TRBV19 and TRBJ2-1; the match to TRBD1 covers 10 bases. CDR3 length: 15 amino acids. Germline V gene data show CDR1 as LNHDA and CDR2 as SQIVND (reference sequence). The V segment lost 5 bases and the J segment 8 bases; nucleotides outside the gene matches: 9. CDR3 nucleotides: TGTGCCAGTAGTCCCGACAGGGGGCGCGCCCATGAGCAGTTCTTC. Translation gives CASSPDRGRAHEQFF.

The J gene is TRBJ1-4, the V gene TRBV6-5; 10 bases are shared with TRBD1. The germline V gene encodes CDR1 MNHEY and CDR2 SVGAGI. Unmatched junction bases numbered 8, after V lost 5 bases and J lost 8 bases. CDR3 size: 15 residues. CDR3 in amino acids: CASSRRDRGGEKLFF. Here the CDR3 DNA reads TGTGCCAGCAGTCGGAGGGACAGGGGAGGAGAAAAACTGTTTTTT.

This chain links TRBV7-9 with TRBJ2-7, with D possibly matching TRBD1 (5 bases). Germline lookup yields CDR1 SEHNR and CDR2 FQNEAQ (reference sequence). The CDR3 covers 14 residues. Trimming removed 5 bases at V and 6 bases at J, with 17 bases between. CDR3 amino acids: CASSRGDSPSEQYV. The CDR3 DNA follows: TGTGCCAGCAGCCGTGGCGACAGCCCGTCCGAGCAGTACGTC.

The rearrangement uses TRBV27 and TRBJ1-6; D is undetermined. Germline CDR1 is MNHEY and CDR2 is SMNVEV (reference sequence). V dropped 3 bases and J dropped 6 bases, with 6 bases sitting between them. This CDR3 has 13 amino acids. CDR3: CASSFYGNSPLHF. CDR3 nucleotide sequence: TGTGCCAGCAGTTTTTACGGTAATTCACCCCTCCACTTT.

This rearrangement joins TRBV19 to TRBJ2-7; TRBD1 is a possible D gene (5 bases). CDR3 length equals 13 residues. Between the trimmed V and J ends, which lost 5 bases and 3 bases, there was a span of 11 bases. CDR1 LNHDA and CDR2 SQIVND come from the germline V gene (reference sequence). Here the CDR3 DNA reads TGTGCCAGTAGTCACCCCAGGGACTACGAGCAGTACTTC. Translating gives CASSHPRDYEQYF.

V gene TRBV9 combines with J gene TRBJ2-3; D is undetermined. There are 14 residues in the CDR3. The germline V gene encodes CDR1 SGDLS and CDR2 YYNGEE. V lost 5 bases, J lost 1 base, and 11 bases lay in between. The CDR3 region is CASSYLPGTDTQYF. Written as DNA, the CDR3 is TGTGCCAGCAGTTACCTCCCGGGCACAGATACGCAGTATTTT.

The chain couples TRBV7-9 to TRBJ1-1; D ambiguous. The germline V and J ends were trimmed by 2 bases and 8 bases, with 6 bases remaining between them. Germline V gives CDR1 SEHNR, CDR2 FQNEAQ (reference sequence). The CDR3 contains 11 residues. CDR3 DNA: TGTGCCAGCAGCTTACCCGGGGAAGCTTTCTTT. Its translation: CASSLPGEAFF.

V and J are TRBV3-1 (or the pseudogene TRBV3-2) and TRBJ1-5; D not resolved. The CDR3 spans 14 residues. CDR1 is LGHDT, CDR2 YNNKEL, per germline (reference sequence). Deletions cut 4 bases from V and 5 bases from J, with 12 bases between. In nucleotides, the CDR3 is TGTGCCAGCAGCCTGGACTTCACCTATCAGCCCCAGCATTTT. Translated, it gives CASSLDFTYQPQHF.

This chain links TRBV5-1 with TRBJ2-1; tentatively, D is TRBD1 (6 bases). CDR1 and CDR2 from the germline V gene are SGHRS and YFSETQ. With 4 bases removed from V and 5 bases from J, the gap between germline ends came to 19 bases. This CDR3 has 16 amino acids. CDR3 sequence (DNA): TGCGCCAGCAGCCTAGAAAACAGGGCGGCGAACAATGAGCAGTTCTTC. This gives the protein CASSLENRAANNEQFF. The full variable domain, with the rest looked up from reference TRBV5-1 and TRBJ2-1, is KAGVTQTPRYLIKTRGQQVTLSCSPISGHRSVSWYQQTPGQGLQFLFEYFSETQRNKGNFPGRFSGRQFSNSRSEMNVSTLELGDSALYLCASSLENRAANNEQFFGPGTRLTVL.

This chain links TRBV18 with TRBJ2-5, with 8 positions matching TRBD2. Trimming removed 2 bases from V and 5 bases from J; junction bases left unmatched: 16. Germline CDR1 reads KGHSH; CDR2 reads LQKENI. The CDR3 runs 18 residues. As DNA, the CDR3 is TGTGCCAGCTCACCAAGGCAGCTAGCGGGCCCCCTAGGGGAGACCCAGTACTTC. Its protein is CASSPRQLAGPLGETQYF.

This clone came up a few times. The chain is built from TRBV19 and TRBJ1-1; D gene ambiguous. V was pared by 1 base and J by 6 bases, with 15 bases between. This CDR3 comprises 15 residues. CDR1 and CDR2 (germline): LNHDA, SQIVND (reference sequence). The CDR3 loop is CASSIGRSGRPEAFF. CDR3 bases: TGTGCCAGTAGTATAGGGAGGTCTGGGCGACCTGAAGCTTTCTTT.

Only one count was recorded for this clone. CDR3 residues: CASSYTMTGTNYGYTF. The CDR3 DNA sequence: TGTGCCAGCAGTTACACCATGACAGGGACAAACTATGGCTACACCTTC. The rearrangement uses TRBV6-2 or TRBV6-3 and TRBJ1-2; 7 bases align to TRBD1. The trim removed 2 bases at V and 2 bases at J, leaving 8 bases unmatched. CDR1 is MNHEY and CDR2 is SVGEGT in the germline V gene. This CDR3 is built from 16 residues.

The chain recombines TRBV19 with TRBJ2-2; D is undetermined. Trimming stripped 4 bases from V and 6 bases from J, with 12 bases between. The CDR3 is 14 residues long. Germline V gene sequence: CDR1 LNHDA, CDR2 SQIVND (reference sequence). The CDR3 DNA reads as TGTGCCAGTAGTAAGGGATCAAGCCCCGGGGAGCTGTTTTTT. Translating it yields CASSKGSSPGELFF.

V gene TRBV6-2 or TRBV6-3 combines with J gene TRBJ2-1; 7 bases match TRBD2. Germline V gene lookup returns CDR1 MNHEY and CDR2 SVGEGT. V trimming: 5 bases; J trimming: 8 bases; junction bases outside the gene matches: 12. The CDR3 consists of 15 residues. DNA of the CDR3: TGTGCCAGCAGTGGCGAGGGGCGGGAGATCGATGAGCAGTTCTTC. This gives the protein CASSGEGREIDEQFF.

This clone was observed a single time. V and J are TRBV19 and TRBJ1-5; D not resolved. This CDR3 contains 15 residues. V dropped 2 bases and J dropped 2 bases, with 10 bases sitting between them. The germline V gene has CDR1 LNHDA and CDR2 SQIVND (reference sequence). CDR3 nucleotide sequence: TGTGCCAGTAGTATAAGCACGATAGGCAATCAGCCCCAGCATTTT. It is translated as CASSISTIGNQPQHF.

The J gene is TRBJ2-5, the V gene TRBV5-6; 11 bases agree with TRBD2. Germline CDR1 SGHDT, CDR2 YYEEEE. The length of the CDR3 is 15 residues. V gave up 0 bases and J gave up 4 bases; unmatched junction bases: 2. The CDR3 DNA sequence: TGTGCCAGCAGCTTGGCTAGCGGGGGGCCAGAGACCCAGTACTTC. Translating gives CASSLASGGPETQYF.

V is TRBV14 and J is TRBJ2-1; D is perhaps TRBD1 or TRBD2 (5 bases each). This CDR3 contains 16 residues. Trimming left V 3 bases short and J 3 bases short, with 15 bases between. Germline values: CDR1 SGHDN, CDR2 FVKESK. The CDR3 DNA follows: TGTGCCAGCAGCCATACAGGCGGGTACAACTACAATGAGCAGTTCTTC. Its protein is CASSHTGGYNYNEQFF. Using reference TRBV14 and TRBJ2-1 for the parts outside the CDR3, the full variable domain is EAGVTQFPSHSVIEKGQTVTLRCDPISGHDNLYWYRRVMGKEIKFLLHFVKESKQDESGMPNNRFLAERTGGTYSTLKVQPAELEDSGVYFCASSHTGGYNYNEQFFGPGTRLTVL.